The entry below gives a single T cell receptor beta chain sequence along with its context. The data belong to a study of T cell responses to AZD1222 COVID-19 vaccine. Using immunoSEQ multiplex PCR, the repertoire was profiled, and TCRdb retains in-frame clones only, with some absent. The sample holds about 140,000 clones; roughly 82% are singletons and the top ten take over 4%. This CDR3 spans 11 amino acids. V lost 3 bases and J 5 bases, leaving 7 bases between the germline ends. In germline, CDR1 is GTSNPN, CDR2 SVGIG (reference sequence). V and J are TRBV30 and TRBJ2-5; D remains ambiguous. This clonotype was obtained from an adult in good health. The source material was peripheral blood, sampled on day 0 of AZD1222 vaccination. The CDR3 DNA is TGTGCCTGGAGGGCCCTGGAGACCCAGTACTTC. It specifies CAWRALETQYF.